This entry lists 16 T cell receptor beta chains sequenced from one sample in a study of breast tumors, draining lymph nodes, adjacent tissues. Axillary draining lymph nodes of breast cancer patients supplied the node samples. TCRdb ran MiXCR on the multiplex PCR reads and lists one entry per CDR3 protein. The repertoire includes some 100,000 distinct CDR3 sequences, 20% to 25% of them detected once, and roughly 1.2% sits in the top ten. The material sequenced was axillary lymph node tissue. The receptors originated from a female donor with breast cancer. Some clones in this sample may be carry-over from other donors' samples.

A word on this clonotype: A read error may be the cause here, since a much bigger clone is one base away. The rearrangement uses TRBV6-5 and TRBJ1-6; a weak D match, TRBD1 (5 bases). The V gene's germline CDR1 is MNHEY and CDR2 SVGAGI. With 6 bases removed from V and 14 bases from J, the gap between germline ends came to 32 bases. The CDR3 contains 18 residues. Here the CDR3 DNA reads TGTGCCAGCAGACAAACGCCGGGACGGGAAGAGGGAGCTTGGGCCCTCCACTTT. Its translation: CASRQTPGREEGAWALHF.

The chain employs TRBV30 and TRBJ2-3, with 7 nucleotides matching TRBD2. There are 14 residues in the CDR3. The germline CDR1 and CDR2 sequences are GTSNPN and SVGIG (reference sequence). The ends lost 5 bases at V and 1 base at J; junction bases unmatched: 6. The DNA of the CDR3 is TGTGCCTGGGCTAAGGGAGGGGGCACAGATACGCAGTATTTT. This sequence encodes CAWAKGGGTDTQYF.

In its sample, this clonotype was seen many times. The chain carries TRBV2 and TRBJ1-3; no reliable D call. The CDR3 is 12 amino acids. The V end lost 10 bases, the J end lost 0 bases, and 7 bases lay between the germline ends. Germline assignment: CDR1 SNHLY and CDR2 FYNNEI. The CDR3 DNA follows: TGTGCCACCACGAGCTCTGGAAACACCATATATTTT. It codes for CATTSSGNTIYF.

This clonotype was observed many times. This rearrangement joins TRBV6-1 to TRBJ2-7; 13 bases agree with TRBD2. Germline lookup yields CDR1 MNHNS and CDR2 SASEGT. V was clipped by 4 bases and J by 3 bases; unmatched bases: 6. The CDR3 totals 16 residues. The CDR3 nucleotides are TGTGCCAGCAGTGGACGGACTAGCGGGGGCCTCTACGAGCAGTACTTC. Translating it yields CASSGRTSGGLYEQYF.

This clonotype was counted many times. CDR3 DNA: TGCGCCAGCAGCCCAGGGTGGGGCTCTGGAAACACCATATATTTT. Translating it yields CASSPGWGSGNTIYF. V is TRBV5-1 and J is TRBJ1-3; D might be TRBD1 (5 bases). CDR1 is SGHRS and CDR2 is YFSETQ in the germline V gene. The V and J ends lost 4 bases and 0 bases respectively, with 11 bases between them. The CDR3 is 15 amino acids.

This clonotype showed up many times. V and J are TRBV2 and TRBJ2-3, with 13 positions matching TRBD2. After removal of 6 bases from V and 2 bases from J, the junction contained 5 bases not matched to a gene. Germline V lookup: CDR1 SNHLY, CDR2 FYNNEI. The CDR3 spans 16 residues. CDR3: CASRTSGRANTDTQYF. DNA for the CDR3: TGTGCCAGCAGAACTAGCGGGAGGGCCAACACAGATACGCAGTATTTT.

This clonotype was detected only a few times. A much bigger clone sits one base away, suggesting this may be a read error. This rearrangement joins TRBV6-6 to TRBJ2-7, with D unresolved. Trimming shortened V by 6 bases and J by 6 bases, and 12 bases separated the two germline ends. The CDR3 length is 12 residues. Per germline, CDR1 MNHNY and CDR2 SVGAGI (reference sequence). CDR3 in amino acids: CASSPSGREQYF. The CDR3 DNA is TGTGCCAGCAGCCCCAGTGGGCGCGAGCAGTACTTC.

The CDR3 DNA reads as TGTGCCAGCAGCTTGGGGGCAGACACCGGGGAGCTGTTTTTT. Its protein is CASSLGADTGELFF. The chain couples TRBV5-6 to TRBJ2-2; D remains ambiguous. CDR3 length: 14 amino acids. Germline V gene lookup returns CDR1 SGHDT and CDR2 YYEEEE. V dropped 0 bases and J dropped 3 bases, with 6 bases sitting between them.

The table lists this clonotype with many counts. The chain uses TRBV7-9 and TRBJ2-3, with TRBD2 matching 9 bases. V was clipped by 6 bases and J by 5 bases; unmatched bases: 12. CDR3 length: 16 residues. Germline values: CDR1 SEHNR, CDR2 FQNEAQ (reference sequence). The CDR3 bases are TGTGCCAGCAGAGACACGGCGGGAGGGCCCGGAGATACGCAGTATTTT. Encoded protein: CASRDTAGGPGDTQYF.

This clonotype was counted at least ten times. This CDR3 is CASSYSGQSNEKLFF. The CDR3 DNA reads as TGTGCCAGCAGTTATTCGGGACAATCAAATGAAAAACTGTTTTTT. The chain links TRBV6-5 to TRBJ1-4; D is perhaps TRBD1 (6 bases). The CDR3 contains 15 residues. The V end was cut by 3 bases, the J end by 5 bases, with 13 bases between. Looked up from germline, CDR1 is MNHEY and CDR2 is SVGAGI.

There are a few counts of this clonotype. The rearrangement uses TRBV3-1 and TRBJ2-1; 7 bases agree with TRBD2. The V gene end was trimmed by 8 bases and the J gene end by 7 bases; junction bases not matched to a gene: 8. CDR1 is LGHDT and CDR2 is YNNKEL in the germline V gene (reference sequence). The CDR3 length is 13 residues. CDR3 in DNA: TGTGCCAGCGGGAGGGCCGGGGGGAATGAGCAGTTCTTC. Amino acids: CASGRAGGNEQFF.

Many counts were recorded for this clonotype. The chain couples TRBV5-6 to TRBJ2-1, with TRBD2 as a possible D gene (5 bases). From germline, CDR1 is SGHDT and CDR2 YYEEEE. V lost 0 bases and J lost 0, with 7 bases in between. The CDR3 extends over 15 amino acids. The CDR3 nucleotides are TGTGCCAGCAGCTTGGCGGACTTCTCCTACAATGAGCAGTTCTTC. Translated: CASSLADFSYNEQFF.

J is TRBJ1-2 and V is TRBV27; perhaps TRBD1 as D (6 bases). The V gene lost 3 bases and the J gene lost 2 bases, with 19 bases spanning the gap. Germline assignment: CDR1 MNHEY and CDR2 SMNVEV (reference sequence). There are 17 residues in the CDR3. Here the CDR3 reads CASSFYTGTGKNYGYTF. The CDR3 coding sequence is TGTGCCAGCAGTTTTTACACCGGAACAGGGAAAAACTATGGCTACACCTTC.

In DNA, the CDR3 is TGTGCCAGCAGTTTGCGGGCAGGGGGGGACTATGGCTACACCTTC. It specifies CASSLRAGGDYGYTF. The V gene is TRBV28, the J gene TRBJ1-2, with TRBD1 matching 7 bases. The CDR3 extends over 15 amino acids. Losses at the gene ends were 3 bases for V and 3 bases for J; bases not matched to a gene: 7. Per germline, CDR1 MDHEN and CDR2 SYDVKM.

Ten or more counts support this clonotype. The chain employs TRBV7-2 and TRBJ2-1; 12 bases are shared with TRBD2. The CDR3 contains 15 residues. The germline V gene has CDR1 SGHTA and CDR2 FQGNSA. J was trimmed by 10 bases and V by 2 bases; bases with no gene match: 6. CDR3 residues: CASSLRSSGRGEQFF. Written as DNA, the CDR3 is TGTGCCAGCAGCTTAAGGTCTAGCGGGAGGGGAGAGCAGTTCTTC.

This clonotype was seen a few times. CDR3 sequence (DNA): TGTGCCAGCGGACGGGGACCGGATACGCAGTATTTT. Translating gives CASGRGPDTQYF. This sequence joins TRBV28 and TRBJ2-3; D is possibly TRBD1 or TRBD2 (5 bases each). This CDR3 contains 12 residues. Germline V lookup: CDR1 MDHEN, CDR2 SYDVKM. The V and J ends lost 8 bases and 6 bases respectively, with 12 bases between them.